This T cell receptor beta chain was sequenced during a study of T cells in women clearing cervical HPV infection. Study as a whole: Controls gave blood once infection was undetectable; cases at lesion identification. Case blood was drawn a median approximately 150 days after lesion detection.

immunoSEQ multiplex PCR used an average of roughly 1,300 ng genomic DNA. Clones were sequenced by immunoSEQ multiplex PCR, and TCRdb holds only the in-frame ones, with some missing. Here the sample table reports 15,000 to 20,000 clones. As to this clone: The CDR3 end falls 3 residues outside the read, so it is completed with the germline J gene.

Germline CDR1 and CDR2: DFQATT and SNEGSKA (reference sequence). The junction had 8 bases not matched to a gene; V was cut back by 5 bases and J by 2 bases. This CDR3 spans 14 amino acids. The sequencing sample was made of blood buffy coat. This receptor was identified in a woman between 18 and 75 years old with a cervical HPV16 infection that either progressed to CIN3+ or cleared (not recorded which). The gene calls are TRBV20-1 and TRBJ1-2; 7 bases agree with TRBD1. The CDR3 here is CSAADRVANYGYTF. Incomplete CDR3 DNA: TGCAGTGCTGCCGACAGGGTCGCCAACTATGGC.